The rows below give T cell receptor beta chains drawn from one sample of a study of blood T cells in healthy people across ages. In TCRdb, the 5' RACE reads were re-called with MiXCR into one record per CDR3 protein. Here the sample spans fewer than 1 million distinct CDR3 sequences, more than 40% being singletons. Sequencing was carried out using blood. The origin of the receptors is a man in his sixties in good health. Each CDR3 is given with its conserved first and last residue. Fields, in order: clone size, J gene, V gene, D gene, CDR3 DNA, CDR3 protein. D genes are given only for firm matches. The listing skips clone size in some rows; elsewhere it reads once, few, many or a size class.

clone_size: .
j_call: TRBJ1-4
v_call: TRBV5-5
d_call: .
cdr3_nt: TGTGCCAGCAGCTTGGAACAGGGCTCTAATGAAAAACTGTTTTTT
cdr3_aa: CASSLEQGSNEKLFF

clone_size: few
j_call: TRBJ1-2
v_call: TRBV29-1
d_call: TRBD1
cdr3_nt: TGCAGCGTTGAAAGGGACAGGGGAGCATATGGCTACACCTTC
cdr3_aa: CSVERDRGAYGYTF

clone_size: few
j_call: TRBJ1-1
v_call: TRBV5-6
d_call: TRBD1
cdr3_nt: TGTGCCAGCAGCAAGACAGGGAAAGCTTTCTTT
cdr3_aa: CASSKTGKAFF

clone_size: .
j_call: TRBJ1-5
v_call: TRBV7-2
d_call: TRBD1
cdr3_nt: TGTGCCAGCAGCCTTACCGGGACAGCTTATAGCAATCAGCCCCAGCATTTT
cdr3_aa: CASSLTGTAYSNQPQHF

clone_size: .
j_call: TRBJ1-2
v_call: TRBV4-3
d_call: TRBD1
cdr3_nt: TGCGCCAGCAGCCAAGGGAGGACAGGGTACAACTATGGCTACACCTTC
cdr3_aa: CASSQGRTGYNYGYTF

clone_size: .
j_call: TRBJ2-1
v_call: TRBV7-9
d_call: TRBD2
cdr3_nt: TGTGCCAGCAGCTTGACTAGCGGCCTAACGGACGATGAGCAGTTCTTC
cdr3_aa: CASSLTSGLTDDEQFF

clone_size: .
j_call: TRBJ2-5
v_call: TRBV13
d_call: TRBD1
cdr3_nt: TGTGCCAGCAGCTTAGGCACAGGGACAGTACAAGAGACCCAGTACTTC
cdr3_aa: CASSLGTGTVQETQYF

clone_size: .
j_call: TRBJ2-7
v_call: TRBV5-1
d_call: TRBD1
cdr3_nt: TGCGCCAGCAGCCCCGGGACAGTAGTCTACGAGCAGTACTTC
cdr3_aa: CASSPGTVVYEQYF

clone_size: .
j_call: TRBJ2-6
v_call: TRBV5-6
d_call: .
cdr3_nt: TGTGCCAGCAGCTTGAATCGCAGATTTTGGGACTCTGGGGCCAACGTCCTGACTTTC
cdr3_aa: CASSLNRRFWDSGANVLTF

clone_size: few
j_call: TRBJ2-1
v_call: TRBV9
d_call: TRBD1
cdr3_nt: TGTGCCAGCAGTGACTCGGGACAGCCCTACAATGAGCAGTTCTTC
cdr3_aa: CASSDSGQPYNEQFF

clone_size: .
j_call: TRBJ1-5
v_call: TRBV30
d_call: .
cdr3_nt: TGTGCCTGGAGTGTTGGTCCTAATAGCAATCAGCCCCAGCATTTT
cdr3_aa: CAWSVGPNSNQPQHF

clone_size: .
j_call: TRBJ2-1
v_call: TRBV6-6
d_call: TRBD2
cdr3_nt: TGTGCCAGCAAAACTAGCGGCGGCCCCTACGAGCAGTTCTTC
cdr3_aa: CASKTSGGPYEQFF

clone_size: many
j_call: TRBJ1-2
v_call: TRBV25-1
d_call: .
cdr3_nt: TGCGCCAGCAGCGACGGTTATGGCTACACCTTC
cdr3_aa: CASSDGYGYTF

clone_size: .
j_call: TRBJ2-5
v_call: TRBV7-9
d_call: TRBD2
cdr3_nt: TGTGCCAGCAGCCTAGATAGCGGGGTGACCCAGTACTTC
cdr3_aa: CASSLDSGVTQYF

clone_size: few
j_call: TRBJ2-7
v_call: TRBV10-3
d_call: .
cdr3_nt: TGTGCCATCAGTAAGGCAGGGACCTACGAGCAGTACTTC
cdr3_aa: CAISKAGTYEQYF